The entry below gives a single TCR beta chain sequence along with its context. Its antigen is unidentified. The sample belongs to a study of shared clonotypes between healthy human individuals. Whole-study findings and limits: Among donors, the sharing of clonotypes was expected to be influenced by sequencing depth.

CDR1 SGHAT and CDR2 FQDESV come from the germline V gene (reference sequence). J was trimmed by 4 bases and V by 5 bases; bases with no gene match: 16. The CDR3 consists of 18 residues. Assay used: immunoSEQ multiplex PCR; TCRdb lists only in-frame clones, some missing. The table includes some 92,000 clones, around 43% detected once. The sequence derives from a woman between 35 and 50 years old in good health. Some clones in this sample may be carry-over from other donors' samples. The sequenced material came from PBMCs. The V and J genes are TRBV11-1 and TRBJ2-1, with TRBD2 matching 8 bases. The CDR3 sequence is CASSPMGVSGSGYNEQFF. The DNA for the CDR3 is TGTGCCAGCAGCCCAATGGGGGTGAGCGGGAGTGGTTACAATGAGCAGTTCTTC. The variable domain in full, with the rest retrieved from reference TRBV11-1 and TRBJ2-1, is EAEVAQSPRYKITEKSQAVAFWCDPISGHATLYWYRQILGQGPELLVQFQDESVVDDSQLPKDRFSAERLKGVDSTLKIQPAELGDSAMYLCASSPMGVSGSGYNEQFFGPGTRLTVL.